This TCR beta chain is drawn from a study of long-term antiretroviral therapy in people with HIV (dated by TCRdb to the early 2020s). The study in broad terms: The earliest samples were collected about a decade before the 2015 WHO recommendation for immediate ART, when ART was typically delayed until CD4 counts fell. This retrospective serial study examined whether starting ART and sustained HIV suppression were associated with changes in the composition and diversity of the TRB repertoire in peripheral blood. From 30 adults with confirmed HIV infection, the cohort provided 192 cryopreserved PBMC samples, gathered serially across a mean of roughly 6 years (range 1-12). Of the roughly 32 participants with HIV, fewer than twelve were female. No cross-contamination during QIAcube processing turned up in test extractions that ran a monoclonal T-cell line alongside more than 30 polyclonal samples.

Cut back by 3 bases and 2 bases, the V and J ends lie 7 bases apart. From the cysteine up to the phenylalanine, the CDR3 has a length of 13 residues. The entry retains the CDR3 DNA only, 39 bases that are in frame from base 1. As encoded in the germline V gene, CDR1 is SGDLS while CDR2 is YYNGEE. Regarding this clone: The specificity of this receptor is unknown. No quality values exist for individual bases; no much larger clone is one base distant.

The immunoSEQ hsTCRB v3.0 assay was used at survey level resolution for TRB variable region sequencing. TRB sequencing targeted a depth of about 40,000-50,000 T-cell genomes per sample. TRB libraries were pooled and sequenced on an Illumina MiSeq using a v3 150-cycle kit. The paper's processing steps were these. Repertoire analysis ran in R within a reproducible Nextflow workflow covering QC, data transformation and analysis. Custom analyses were implemented in LymphoSeq2, an R package for AIRR-Seq data exploration. After excluding a few samples that yielded fewer than 5000 total TRB sequences, 150 to 200 HIV repertoires remained for analysis. Of the 188 retained HIV repertoires, 59 were collected before and 120 to 130 after ART initiation. Each repertoire was downsampled to 5000 TRB nucleotide sequences, and summary statistics were averaged across 100 downsampling iterations. TRB sequences were retained for analysis only if CDR3 regions of at least seven amino acids were present. A Shannon entropy-derived clonality score and the Gini coefficient were used to measure diversity. In repertoire networks, the top 5000 CDR3 amino acid sequences were linked whenever an edit distance of one separated two sequences. GLIPH2 predicted antigen specificity groups and MHC restriction for TRB CDR3 amino acid sequences. Known CMV, EBV, HIV or tissue antigen associations were flagged by matching CDR3 amino acid sequences against VDJdb and McPAS-TCR. Pre-ART, post-ART and control groups were compared with Wilcoxon signed-rank tests and Holm-Bonferroni correction. Entries here come from immuneACCESS through TCRdb and include only in-frame sequences with V and J called. Some clones fail to appear in such tables; in the studies checked, an unresolved V gene covers under half of the shortfall, and the cause of the remainder is unknown. The V and J calls and clone size were taken over from that table, and D and trimming were inferred from the DNA. Counted in this sample were over 30,000 clones; over 75% of them appeared once. The top ten hold roughly 6.1% of the sample.

The full study reports these points: Because pre-ART samples had limited cell numbers, profiling was done on unsorted PBMC rather than on sorted CD4+ and CD8+ T cells. Expanded TRB clones identified before ART initiation dominated the repertoire at all time points, although this dominance fluctuated and declined in many PLHIV after ART. Since PBMC availability was limited, sequencing covered only the TCR beta chain, with no alpha chain pairing. The samples were dated from 2004 to 2017, and the ART regimens that were used may be less effective than current ART regimens. Compared with controls, HIV repertoires had narrower CDR3 length ranges, and the network structure pointed to an antigen-experienced repertoire that shifted only slightly toward naive after ART. Starting ART was linked to a significant rise in TRB diversity, yet even after long-term ART the diversity remained significantly lower than in transplant donor controls. Inferences about post-ART repertoire changes are limited because no data were available on ART adherence, viral resistance or therapy changes.

To be included, a participant needed at least one PBMC sample from before ART initiation plus at least two post-ART samples. Every participant with HIV received treatment in the United States of America. Before DNA extraction, cryopreserved samples containing about 0.9-11 million PBMC were thawed and washed. At the time of the earliest PBMC sample for each participant with HIV, ages ranged from about 23 to 60 years. Each participant contributed PBMC samples from 1-4 timepoints before ART initiation and 2-8 timepoints after ART initiation, with a median of 7 samples. Serial HIV viral load, CD4+ T-cell count, ART history and demographic data were obtained for every participant. A Qiagen kit on a QIAcube was used to extract genomic DNA from unsorted PBMC, with samples processed in batches of 12.

The rearrangement joined TRBV9 to TRBJ2-3; the D gene is not confidently resolved. Sequenced here: unsorted PBMCs, sampled 0.6 years after starting antiretroviral therapy. The clonotype was recovered from a man aged 18 to 30 with HIV. The DNA sequence is given as TGTGCCAGCAGCGAGGGCCTCACAGATACGCAGTATTTT. It translates as CASSEGLTDTQYF.